The 15 T cell receptor beta chains given below trace back to one sample, sequenced in a study of CD8 T cells in Susac syndrome. Random hexamers were used to reverse transcribe an amount of 0.5 to 1 ug RNA. One entry per CDR3 protein results from TCRdb running MiXCR on the immunoSEQ multiplex PCR reads. The data hold over 200,000 distinct CDR3 sequences, with 85% to 95% observed a single time. Sequencing used CD4+ T cells from PBMCs. These receptors were taken from a human donor with multiple sclerosis.

This chain's CDR3 is CASSVDSSNQPQHF. The CDR3, as DNA: TGTGCCAGCAGCGTAGATAGCAGCAATCAGCCCCAGCATTTT. The V call is TRBV9, the J call TRBJ1-5; D ambiguous. The length of the CDR3 is 14 residues. Germline CDR1 reads SGDLS; CDR2 reads YYNGEE. Trimming removed 0 bases from V and 1 base from J, with 5 bases in between.

This chain joins TRBV4-2 and TRBJ2-3; 7 bases fit TRBD2. With V trimmed by 4 bases and J by 1 base, 5 bases remained unmatched. The germline gives CDR1 LGHNA, CDR2 YNFKEQ. The length of the CDR3 is 15 residues. CDR3 nucleotides: TGTGCCAGCAGCCCTGGGGGGGAGGGCACAGATACGCAGTATTTT. Its protein product is CASSPGGEGTDTQYF.

The chain links TRBV3-1 to TRBJ2-1; perhaps TRBD2 as D (5 bases). CDR3 length: 15 residues. Trimming took off 0 bases at V and 9 bases at J, with 15 bases between the two ends. CDR1 is LGHDT and CDR2 is YNNKEL in the germline V gene (reference sequence). CDR3 protein: CASSQDGTGSGEQFF. CDR3 sequence (DNA): TGTGCCAGCAGCCAAGACGGTACGGGGTCGGGTGAGCAGTTCTTC.

The chain has TRBV30 and TRBJ1-1, with D possibly TRBD1 on 5 matching bases. The V gene lost 2 bases and the J gene lost 5 bases, with 15 bases spanning the gap. Per the germline V gene, CDR1 is GTSNPN and CDR2 is SVGIG (reference sequence). This CDR3 is 14 amino acids long. The CDR3 DNA follows: TGTGCCTGGAGTCTGAGGGGTCTGGAGACTGAAGCTTTCTTT. Translation: CAWSLRGLETEAFF.

This chain links TRBV30 with TRBJ1-1; perhaps TRBD1 as D (6 bases). This CDR3 contains 11 residues. Trimming stripped 5 bases from V and 11 bases from J, with 15 bases between. CDR1 is GTSNPN and CDR2 is SVGIG in the germline V gene (reference sequence). Here the CDR3 DNA reads TGTGCCTGGTCCTCAGGGGTGTGGGCTTTCTTT. Encoded protein: CAWSSGVWAFF. Supplemented by reference TRBV30 and TRBJ1-1, the full variable domain reads SQTIHQWPATLVQPVGSPLSLECTVEGTSNPNLYWYRQAAGRGLQLLFYSVGIGQISSEVPQNLSASRPQDRQFILSSKKLLLSDSGFYLCAWSSGVWAFFGQGTRLTVV.

The chain uses TRBV6-5 and TRBJ2-7; D call uncertain. Trimming left V 5 bases short and J 7 bases short, with 12 bases between. The CDR3 totals 12 residues. CDR1 is MNHEY and CDR2 is SVGAGI in the germline V gene. The DNA for the CDR3 is TGTGCCAGCAGTGTCCCCCTGGGGGAGCAGTACTTC. Translation: CASSVPLGEQYF.

The rearrangement links TRBV3-1 to TRBJ2-1, with D hard to call. The V gene lost 6 bases and the J gene lost 1 base, with 10 bases spanning the gap. The CDR3 length is 14 residues. Germline V gene lookup returns CDR1 LGHDT and CDR2 YNNKEL (reference sequence). The CDR3 DNA sequence: TGTGCCAGCAGTCAACAAGTTTCCTACAATGAGCAGTTCTTC. It translates to CASSQQVSYNEQFF.

The genes are TRBV7-2 and TRBJ2-5; 8 bases align to TRBD2. J gave up 2 bases and V 5 bases, and 7 bases lay outside the gene matches. The CDR3 length is 15 residues. Germline V gene data show CDR1 as SGHTA and CDR2 as FQGNSA. CDR3 amino acids: CASSHPGLGQETQYF. The CDR3 coding sequence is TGTGCCAGCAGCCACCCGGGACTAGGTCAAGAGACCCAGTACTTC.

This rearrangement joins TRBV3-1 to TRBJ2-7, with 7 bases matching TRBD1. Losses at the gene ends were 11 bases for V and 6 bases for J; bases not matched to a gene: 4. Looked up from germline, CDR1 is LGHDT and CDR2 is YNNKEL (reference sequence). This CDR3 is built from 10 residues. CDR3 sequence (DNA): TGTGCCGCTGGGACAGCCGAGCAGTACTTC. Encoded protein: CAAGTAEQYF.

The chain uses TRBV29-1 and TRBJ1-2; tentatively, D is TRBD1 (5 bases). Germline V gene sequence: CDR1 SQVTM, CDR2 ANQGSEA. The CDR3 consists of 11 residues. Trimming left V 7 bases short and J 4 bases short, with 10 bases between. CDR3 nucleotides: TGCAGCGATCAGGGTAGCTATGGCTACACCTTC. It translates to CSDQGSYGYTF.

The chain combines TRBV30 with TRBJ1-1; 9 positions match TRBD1. Germline V gives CDR1 GTSNPN, CDR2 SVGIG (reference sequence). With 2 bases clipped from V and 6 bases from J, the junction kept 10 bases outside the gene matches. The CDR3 has 15 amino acids. The CDR3 sequence is CAWSPGQGTGAEAFF. The CDR3 coding sequence is TGTGCCTGGAGTCCGGGACAGGGAACAGGGGCTGAAGCTTTCTTT.

The genes are TRBV27 and TRBJ2-1; TRBD2 matches 8 bases. The CDR3 extends over 15 amino acids. The V and J ends lost 7 bases and 8 bases, in that order; junction bases with no gene match: 13. Germline V gene sequence: CDR1 MNHEY, CDR2 SMNVEV (reference sequence). The CDR3 loop is CASTPMAGGRDEQFF. In DNA, the CDR3 is TGTGCCAGCACTCCCATGGCGGGGGGCAGGGATGAGCAGTTCTTC.

The rearrangement joins TRBV3-1 to TRBJ1-5; no reliable D call. CDR1 and CDR2 (germline): LGHDT, YNNKEL (reference sequence). The length of the CDR3 is 13 residues. V shed 8 bases and J shed 5 bases, with 13 bases lying between them. CDR3 residues: CASSLRDDQPQHF. The CDR3 DNA reads as TGTGCCAGCTCCCTAAGGGATGATCAGCCCCAGCATTTT. Full variable domain (rest looked up from reference TRBV3-1 and TRBJ1-5): DTAVSQTPKYLVTQMGNDKSIKCEQNLGHDTMYWYKQDSKKFLKIMFSYNNKELIINETVPNRFSPKSPDKAHLNLHINSLELGDSAVYFCASSLRDDQPQHFGDGTRLSIL.

The chain employs TRBV30 and TRBJ2-1; tentative D call: TRBD2 (5 bases). Trimming took off 1 base at V and 6 bases at J, with 13 bases between the two ends. The CDR3 is 14 residues long. Germline V gene data show CDR1 as GTSNPN and CDR2 as SVGIG (reference sequence). CDR3 region: CAWSGGLAINEQFF. CDR3 DNA: TGTGCCTGGAGTGGAGGGTTGGCTATCAATGAGCAGTTCTTC.

The chain recombines TRBV7-8 with TRBJ1-1, with 9 bases aligning to TRBD1. Unmatched junction bases numbered 11, after V lost 5 bases and J lost 7 bases. This CDR3 comprises 15 residues. Germline lookup yields CDR1 SGHVS and CDR2 FQNEAQ. This chain's CDR3 is CASSIRDREMGEAFF. The CDR3 DNA follows: TGTGCCAGCAGCATCCGGGACAGGGAAATGGGTGAAGCTTTCTTT. Based on the CDR3 plus reference TRBV7-8 and TRBJ1-1, the full variable domain is GAGVSQSPRYKVAKRGQDVALRCDPISGHVSLFWYQQALGQGPEFLTYFQNEAQLDKSGLPSDRFFAERPEGSVSTLKIQRTQQEDSAVYLCASSIRDREMGEAFFGQGTRLTVV.